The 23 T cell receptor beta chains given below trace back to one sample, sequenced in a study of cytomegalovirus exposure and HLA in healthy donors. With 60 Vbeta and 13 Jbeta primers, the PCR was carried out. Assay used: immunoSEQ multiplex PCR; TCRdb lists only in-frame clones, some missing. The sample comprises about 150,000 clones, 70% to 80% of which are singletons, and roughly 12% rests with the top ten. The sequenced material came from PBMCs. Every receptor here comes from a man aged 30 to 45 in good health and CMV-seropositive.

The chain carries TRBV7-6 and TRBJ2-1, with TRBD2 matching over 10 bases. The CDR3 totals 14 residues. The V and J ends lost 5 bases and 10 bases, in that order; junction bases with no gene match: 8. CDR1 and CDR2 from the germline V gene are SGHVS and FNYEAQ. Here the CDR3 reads CASSELAGRIEQFF. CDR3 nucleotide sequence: TGTGCCAGCAGCGAACTAGCGGGACGGATAGAGCAGTTCTTC.

CDR3 protein: CSVDRGSDEQYF. The CDR3 nucleotides read TGCAGCGTTGACAGGGGATCCGACGAGCAGTACTTC. The J gene is TRBJ2-7, the V gene TRBV29-1, with D perhaps matching TRBD1 (6 bases). CDR1 is SQVTM, CDR2 ANQGSEA, per germline. V was shortened by 3 bases and J by 5 bases, with 11 bases between the two germline ends. This CDR3 comprises 12 residues.

The CDR3 region is CASSPGFGGNQPQHF. The CDR3 DNA is TGTGCCAGCAGCCCAGGTTTCGGGGGAAATCAGCCCCAGCATTTT. The chain carries TRBV4-2 and TRBJ1-5; possibly TRBD1 for D (5 bases). The CDR3 runs 15 residues. CDR1 LGHNA and CDR2 YNFKEQ come from the germline V gene. The ends were cut back, 4 bases at V and 4 bases at J, with 14 bases in the middle.

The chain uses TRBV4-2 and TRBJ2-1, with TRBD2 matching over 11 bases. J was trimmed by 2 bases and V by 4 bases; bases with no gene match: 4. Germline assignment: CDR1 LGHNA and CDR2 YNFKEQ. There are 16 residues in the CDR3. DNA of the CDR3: TGTGCCAGCAGCCTACTAGCGGGAGAGGCCTACAATGAGCAGTTCTTC. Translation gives CASSLLAGEAYNEQFF.

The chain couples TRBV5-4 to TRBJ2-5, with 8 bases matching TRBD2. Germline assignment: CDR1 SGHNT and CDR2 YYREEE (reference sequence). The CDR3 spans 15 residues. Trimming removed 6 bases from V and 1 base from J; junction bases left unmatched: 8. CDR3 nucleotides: TGTGCCAGCACCGGCACCCTAGCGGGCCAAGAGACCCAGTACTTC. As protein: CASTGTLAGQETQYF.

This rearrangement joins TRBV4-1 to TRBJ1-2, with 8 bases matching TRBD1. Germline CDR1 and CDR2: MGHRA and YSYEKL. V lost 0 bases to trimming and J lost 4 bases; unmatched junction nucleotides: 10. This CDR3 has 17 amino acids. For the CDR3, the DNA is TGCGCCAGCAGCCAAGATGCCCGACAGGGGTACGGCTATGGCTACACCTTC. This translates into CASSQDARQGYGYGYTF.

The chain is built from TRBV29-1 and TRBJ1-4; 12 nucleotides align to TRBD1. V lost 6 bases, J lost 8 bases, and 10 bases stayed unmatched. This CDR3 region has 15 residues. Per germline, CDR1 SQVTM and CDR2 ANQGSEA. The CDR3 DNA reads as TGCAGCGTGGGACAGGGGGCGTGGGAAGGCGAAAAACTGTTTTTT. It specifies CSVGQGAWEGEKLFF.

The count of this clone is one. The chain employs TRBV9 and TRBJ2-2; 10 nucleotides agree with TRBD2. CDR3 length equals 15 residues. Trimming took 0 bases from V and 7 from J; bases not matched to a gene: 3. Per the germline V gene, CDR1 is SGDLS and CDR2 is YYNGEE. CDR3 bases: TGTGCCAGCAGCGTAGGGGGACTAGCGTTCGGGGAGCTGTTTTTT. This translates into CASSVGGLAFGELFF.

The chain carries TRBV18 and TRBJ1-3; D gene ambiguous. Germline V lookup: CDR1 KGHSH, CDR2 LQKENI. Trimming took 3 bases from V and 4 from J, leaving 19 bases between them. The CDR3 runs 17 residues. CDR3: CASSPALRGTTGNTIYF. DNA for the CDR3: TGTGCCAGCTCACCGGCCTTACGGGGAACAACGGGAAACACCATATATTTT.

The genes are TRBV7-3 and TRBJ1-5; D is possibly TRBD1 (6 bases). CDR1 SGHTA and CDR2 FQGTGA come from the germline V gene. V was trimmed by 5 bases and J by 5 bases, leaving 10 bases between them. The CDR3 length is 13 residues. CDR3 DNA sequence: TGTGCCAGCAGCAAGGACAGAGATCAGCCCCAGCATTTT. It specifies CASSKDRDQPQHF.

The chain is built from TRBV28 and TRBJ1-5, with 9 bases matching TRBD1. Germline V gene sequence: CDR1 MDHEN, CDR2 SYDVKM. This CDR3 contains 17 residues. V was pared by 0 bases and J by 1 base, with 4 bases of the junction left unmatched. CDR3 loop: CASSLWGTGISNQPQHF. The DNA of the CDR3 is TGTGCCAGCAGTTTATGGGGGACAGGGATCAGCAATCAGCCCCAGCATTTT.

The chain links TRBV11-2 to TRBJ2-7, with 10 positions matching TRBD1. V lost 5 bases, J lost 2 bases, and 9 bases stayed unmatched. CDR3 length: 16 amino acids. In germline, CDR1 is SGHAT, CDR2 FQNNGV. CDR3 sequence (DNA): TGTGCCAGCAGCCCAATGACAGGGGGCCGGCCCTACGAGCAGTACTTC. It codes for CASSPMTGGRPYEQYF.

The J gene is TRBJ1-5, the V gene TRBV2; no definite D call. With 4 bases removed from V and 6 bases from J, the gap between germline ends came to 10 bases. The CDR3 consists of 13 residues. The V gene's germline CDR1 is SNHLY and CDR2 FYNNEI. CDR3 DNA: TGTGCCAGCAGTGGACATATAACTCAGCCCCAGCATTTT. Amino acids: CASSGHITQPQHF.

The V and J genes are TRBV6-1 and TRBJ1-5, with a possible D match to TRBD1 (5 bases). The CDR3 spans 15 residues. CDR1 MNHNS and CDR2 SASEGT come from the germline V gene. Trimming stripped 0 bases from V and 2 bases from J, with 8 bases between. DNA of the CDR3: TGTGCCAGCAGTGAAGCAGGGGTGGGCAATCAGCCCCAGCATTTT. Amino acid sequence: CASSEAGVGNQPQHF.

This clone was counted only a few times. The chain's CDR3 is CASSLASELAGVAQETQYF. The CDR3 coding sequence is TGTGCCAGCAGCTTAGCGTCAGAACTAGCGGGAGTAGCTCAAGAGACCCAGTACTTC. The V gene is TRBV7-8, the J gene TRBJ2-5, with 11 positions matching TRBD2. The trim removed 0 bases at V and 2 bases at J, leaving 11 bases unmatched. The CDR3 has 19 amino acids. Germline CDR1 is SGHVS and CDR2 is FQNEAQ.

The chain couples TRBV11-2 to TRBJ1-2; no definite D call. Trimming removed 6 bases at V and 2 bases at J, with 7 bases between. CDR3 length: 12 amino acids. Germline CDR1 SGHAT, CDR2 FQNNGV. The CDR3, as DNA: TGTGCCAGCAGGCGGATCAACTATGGCTACACCTTC. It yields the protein CASRRINYGYTF.

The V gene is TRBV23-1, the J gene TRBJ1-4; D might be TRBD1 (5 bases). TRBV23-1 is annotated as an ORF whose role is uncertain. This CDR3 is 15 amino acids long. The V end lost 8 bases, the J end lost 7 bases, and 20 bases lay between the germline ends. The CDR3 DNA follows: TGCGCCAGCCTCCCCCCGGCAGGGTGGTTTGAAAAACTGTTTTTT. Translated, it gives CASLPPAGWFEKLFF.

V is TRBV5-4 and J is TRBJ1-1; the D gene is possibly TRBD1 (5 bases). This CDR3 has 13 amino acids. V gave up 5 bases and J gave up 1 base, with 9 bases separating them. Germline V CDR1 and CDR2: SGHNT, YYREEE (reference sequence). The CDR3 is CASSPQGNTEAFF. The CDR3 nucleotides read TGTGCCAGCAGTCCGCAGGGGAACACTGAAGCTTTCTTT.

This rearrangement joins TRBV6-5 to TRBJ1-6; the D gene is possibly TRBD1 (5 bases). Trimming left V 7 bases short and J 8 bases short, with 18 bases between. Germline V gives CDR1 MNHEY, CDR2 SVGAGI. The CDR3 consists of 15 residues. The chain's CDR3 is CASTPGGLLDSPLHF. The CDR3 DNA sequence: TGTGCCAGCACCCCGGGGGGATTGCTTGATTCACCCCTCCACTTT.

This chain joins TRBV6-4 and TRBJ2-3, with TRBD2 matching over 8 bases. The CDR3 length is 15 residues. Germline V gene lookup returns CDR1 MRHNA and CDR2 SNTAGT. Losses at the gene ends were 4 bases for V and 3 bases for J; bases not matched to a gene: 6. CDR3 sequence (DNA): TGTGCCAGCAGTGCCCGGGGACTAGGGACAGATACGCAGTATTTT. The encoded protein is CASSARGLGTDTQYF.

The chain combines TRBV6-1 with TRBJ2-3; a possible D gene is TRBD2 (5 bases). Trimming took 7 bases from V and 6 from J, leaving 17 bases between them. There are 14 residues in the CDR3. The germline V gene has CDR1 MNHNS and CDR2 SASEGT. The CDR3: CASKLGAAWDTQYF. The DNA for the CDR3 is TGTGCCAGCAAATTGGGAGCGGCATGGGATACGCAGTATTTT.

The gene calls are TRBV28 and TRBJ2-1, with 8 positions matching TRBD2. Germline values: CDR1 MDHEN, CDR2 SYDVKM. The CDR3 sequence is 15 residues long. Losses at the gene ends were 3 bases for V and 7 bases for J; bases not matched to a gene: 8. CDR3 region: CASSLDLAGRNEQFF. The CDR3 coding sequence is TGTGCCAGCAGTTTGGATTTAGCGGGAAGAAATGAGCAGTTCTTC.

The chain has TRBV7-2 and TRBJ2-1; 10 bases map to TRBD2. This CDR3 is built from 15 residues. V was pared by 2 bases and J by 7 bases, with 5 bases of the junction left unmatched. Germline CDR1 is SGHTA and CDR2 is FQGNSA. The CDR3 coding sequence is TGTGCCAGCAGCTTACCAGCGGGAGGGCCGAATGAGCAGTTCTTC. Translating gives CASSLPAGGPNEQFF.